This T cell receptor beta chain was retrieved from a study of identifying expanded T cells in peripheral blood. This table comes from immunoSEQ multiplex PCR, and its TCRdb copy is limited to in-frame clones, with some not included. The sample lists approximately 100,000 clones, roughly 88% occurring once. No infections or other immune events were documented during collection. A word on this clone: Its specificity is unknown.

Study-wide findings and caveats: Roughly 2-week clone count variance significantly increased as total template count grew. Differentially abundant clones: about 1.2 between replicates, approximately 16 at roughly 2 weeks, 18 to 20 at four.

The V gene's germline CDR1 is SQVTM and CDR2 ANQGSEA. The V end lost 7 bases, the J end lost 3 bases, and 16 bases lay between the germline ends. CDR3 length equals 13 residues. Sequencing was done on a sample of blood. This TCR was recovered from a person aged 18 to 75 in good health. The chain has TRBV29-1 and TRBJ2-7, with no clear D. The CDR3 DNA reads TGCAGCGCGGCGACCACTCCGGGCTACGAGCAGTACTTC. It encodes CSAATTPGYEQYF.